This paragraph covers one T cell receptor (beta chain) sequence. As yet, its antigen is unknown. Method: immunoSEQ multiplex PCR; TCRdb's copy keeps in-frame clones and lacks some. The sample lists more than 50,000 clones, approximately 90% occurring once. This entry is derived from a study of OX40 agonist ivuxolimab in advanced cancers. At the level of the study: Patients enrolled in dose escalation were diagnosed with hepatocellular carcinoma, melanoma, renal cell or head and neck cancer. General study points: With doses of 0.1 to 3.0 mg/kg, CD4+ and CD8+ blood T cells had undergone clonal expansion by week 6.

This clonotype was obtained from an adult with an advanced solid tumor such as melanoma, head and neck, liver or kidney cancer. The material sequenced was CD4+ or CD8+ T cells sorted from blood, taken in a trial of the OX40 agonist ivuxolimab.

The CDR3 is CASSPIPASSYNSPLHF. CDR3 sequence (DNA): TGCGCCAGCAGCCCCATTCCAGCCAGCTCCTATAATTCACCCCTCCACTTT. The chain employs TRBV5-1 and TRBJ1-6; no definite D call. Germline CDR1 is SGHRS and CDR2 is YFSETQ. The CDR3 has 17 amino acids. V dropped 4 bases and J dropped 0 bases, with 14 bases sitting between them.